The 7 T cell receptor beta chains in this list originate from one sample, sequenced in a study of blood T cell repertoires in COVID-19. Here immunoSEQ multiplex PCR was the method, and the copy in TCRdb shows in-frame clones only, minus some. The profile shows 230,000 or so clones, roughly 80% of them singletons. Sequencing input: PBMCs or T cells enriched from blood (not recorded which). All receptors derive from a man aged 45-65 years who had recovered from COVID-19.

The rearrangement links TRBV7-2 to TRBJ1-1; tentative D call: TRBD1 (6 bases). CDR1 and CDR2 from the germline V gene are SGHTA and FQGNSA. The length of the CDR3 is 16 residues. With 3 bases removed from V and 6 bases from J, the gap between germline ends came to 20 bases. The CDR3 DNA is TGTGCCAGCAGCTTGATCAAGATCGGGGGGCCGGCTGAAGCTTTCTTT. Protein product: CASSLIKIGGPAEAFF.

The chain uses TRBV5-6 and TRBJ1-3; D unresolved. Trimming removed 2 bases at V and 1 base at J, with 10 bases between. Germline V gives CDR1 SGHDT, CDR2 YYEEEE. CDR3 size: 15 residues. CDR3: CASSFVSSSGNTIYF. The CDR3 bases are TGTGCCAGCAGCTTCGTCAGTTCGTCTGGAAACACCATATATTTT.

The V call is TRBV5-6, the J call TRBJ2-7, with a weak D call TRBD1 (6 bases). V was trimmed by 4 bases and J by 6 bases, leaving 17 bases between them. Germline CDR1 is SGHDT and CDR2 is YYEEEE. The CDR3 runs 14 residues. The CDR3 region is CASSPPMTGIEQYF. The CDR3 region has the DNA TGTGCCAGCAGCCCCCCAATGACAGGAATCGAGCAGTACTTC.

The chain links TRBV11-1 to TRBJ1-1; the match to TRBD1 covers 8 bases. CDR1 SGHAT and CDR2 FQDESV come from the germline V gene (reference sequence). This CDR3 is built from 15 residues. The trim removed 5 bases at V and 3 bases at J, leaving 8 bases unmatched. CDR3 loop: CASSLQGAHDTEAFF. For the CDR3, the DNA is TGTGCCAGCAGCCTTCAGGGGGCGCACGACACTGAAGCTTTCTTT.

This clone was detected many times. The chain recombines TRBV5-1 with TRBJ1-2; TRBD1 agrees at 7 bases. Germline CDR1 SGHRS, CDR2 YFSETQ. The ends lost 3 bases at V and 6 bases at J; junction bases unmatched: 14. CDR3 length: 16 residues. CDR3 region: CASSSYPSGGSHGYTF. The DNA of the CDR3 is TGCGCCAGCAGCTCTTATCCGTCAGGGGGGTCGCATGGCTACACCTTC.

The chain uses TRBV11-2 and TRBJ2-5; D is unclear. The CDR3 has 12 amino acids. Between the trimmed V and J ends, which lost 2 bases and 1 base, there was a span of 2 bases. CDR1 and CDR2 (germline): SGHAT, FQNNGV. As DNA, the CDR3 is TGTGCCAGCAGCTTACTCCAAGAGACCCAGTACTTC. Residues: CASSLLQETQYF.

The chain recombines TRBV29-1 with TRBJ1-2, with 7 nucleotides matching TRBD1. Trimming cost V 5 bases and J 7 bases; bases outside gene matches: 7. Per the germline V gene, CDR1 is SQVTM and CDR2 is ANQGSEA. The CDR3 consists of 12 residues. The CDR3 loop reads CSVSIGGIGYTF. CDR3 coding DNA: TGCAGCGTTTCTATAGGGGGCATTGGCTACACCTTC.